The clone carrying this TCR beta chain was seen many times. The sample belongs to a study of identical twins. The CDR3 contains 14 residues. V shed 1 base and J 8 bases; nucleotides not matched to a gene: 7. Germline CDR1 reads SGHTA; CDR2 reads FQGNSA. One entry per CDR3 protein results from TCRdb running MiXCR on the 5' RACE reads. The table has some 240,000 distinct CDR3 sequences, 10% seen once. V and J are TRBV7-2 and TRBJ1-2, with TRBD1 identical over 7 bases. The sample comprised memory T cells sorted from blood. This TCR was recovered from a man aged 50 to 59 in good health. CDR3 sequence: CASSLDDRVGGYTF. CDR3 in DNA: TGTGCCAGCAGCTTAGACGACAGGGTGGGCGGCTACACCTTC.